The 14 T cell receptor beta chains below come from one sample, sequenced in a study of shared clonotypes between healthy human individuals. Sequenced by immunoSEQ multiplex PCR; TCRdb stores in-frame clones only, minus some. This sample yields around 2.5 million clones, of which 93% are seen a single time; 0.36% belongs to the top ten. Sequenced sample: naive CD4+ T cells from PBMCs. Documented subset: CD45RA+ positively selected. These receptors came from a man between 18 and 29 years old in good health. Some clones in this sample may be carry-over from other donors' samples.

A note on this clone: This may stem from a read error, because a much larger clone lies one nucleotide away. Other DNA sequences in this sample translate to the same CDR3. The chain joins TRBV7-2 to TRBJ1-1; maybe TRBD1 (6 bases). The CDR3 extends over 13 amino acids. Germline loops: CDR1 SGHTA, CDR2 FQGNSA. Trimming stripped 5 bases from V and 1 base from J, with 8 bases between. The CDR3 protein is CASSLQGNTEAFF. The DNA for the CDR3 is TGTGCCAGCAGCCTACAGGGGAACACTGAAGCTTTCTTT.

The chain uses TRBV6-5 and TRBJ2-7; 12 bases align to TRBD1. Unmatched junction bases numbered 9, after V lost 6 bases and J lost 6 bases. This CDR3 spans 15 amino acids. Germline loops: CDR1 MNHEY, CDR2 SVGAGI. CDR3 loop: CASRPPGQGAPEQYF. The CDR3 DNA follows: TGTGCCAGCAGGCCCCCGGGACAGGGGGCACCCGAGCAGTACTTC.

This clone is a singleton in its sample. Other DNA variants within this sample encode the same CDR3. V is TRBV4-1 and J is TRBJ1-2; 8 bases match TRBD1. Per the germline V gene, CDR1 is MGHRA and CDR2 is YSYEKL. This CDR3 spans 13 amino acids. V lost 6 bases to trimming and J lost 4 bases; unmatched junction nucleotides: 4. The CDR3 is CASRPTGGYGYTF. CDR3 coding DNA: TGCGCCAGCAGACCCACAGGGGGCTATGGCTACACCTTC.

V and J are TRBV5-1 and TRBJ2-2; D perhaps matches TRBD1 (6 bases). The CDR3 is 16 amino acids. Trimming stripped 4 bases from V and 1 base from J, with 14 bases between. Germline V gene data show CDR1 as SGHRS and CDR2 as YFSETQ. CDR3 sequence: CASSHGQPMNTGELFF. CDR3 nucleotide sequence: TGCGCCAGCAGCCATGGACAGCCGATGAACACCGGGGAGCTGTTTTTT.

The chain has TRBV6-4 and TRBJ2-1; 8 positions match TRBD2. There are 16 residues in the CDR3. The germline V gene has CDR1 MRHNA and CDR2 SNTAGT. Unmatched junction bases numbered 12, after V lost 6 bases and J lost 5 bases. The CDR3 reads CASSARRAGVNNEQFF. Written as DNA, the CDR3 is TGTGCCAGCAGCGCTAGGAGAGCGGGGGTCAACAATGAGCAGTTCTTC.

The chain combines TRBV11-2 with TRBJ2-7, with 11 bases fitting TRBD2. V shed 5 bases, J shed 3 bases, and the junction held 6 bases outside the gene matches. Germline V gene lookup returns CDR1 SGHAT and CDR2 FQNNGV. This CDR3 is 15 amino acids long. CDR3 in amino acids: CASSRTSGSRYEQYF. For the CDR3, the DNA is TGTGCCAGCAGCCGAACTAGCGGGAGTCGCTACGAGCAGTACTTC. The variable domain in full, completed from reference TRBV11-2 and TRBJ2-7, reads EAGVAQSPRYKIIEKRQSVAFWCNPISGHATLYWYQQILGQGPKLLIQFQNNGVVDDSQLPKDRFSAERLKGVDSTLKIQPAKLEDSAVYLCASSRTSGSRYEQYFGPGTRLTVT.

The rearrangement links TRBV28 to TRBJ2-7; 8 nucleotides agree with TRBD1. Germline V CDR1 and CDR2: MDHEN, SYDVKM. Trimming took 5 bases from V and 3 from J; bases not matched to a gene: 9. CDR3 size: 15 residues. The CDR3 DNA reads TGTGCCAGCAGTCCCGGACAGGGAGGTCTCTACGAGCAGTACTTC. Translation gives CASSPGQGGLYEQYF.

Here the CDR3 reads CASSRPSGNSPLHF. The CDR3, as DNA: TGTGCCAGCAGTCGCCCCAGCGGTAATTCACCCCTCCACTTT. The genes are TRBV7-2 and TRBJ1-6, with D unresolved. CDR3 length equals 14 residues. The ends were cut back, 6 bases at V and 6 bases at J, with 12 bases in the middle. CDR1 SGHTA and CDR2 FQGNSA come from the germline V gene.

The CDR3 region has the DNA TGTGCCACCCGGCGGATGACTACCGATGGCTACACCTTC. Translation: CATRRMTTDGYTF. The V gene is TRBV28, the J gene TRBJ1-2; D not resolved. This CDR3 has 13 amino acids. Germline CDR1 and CDR2: MDHEN and SYDVKM. V shed 10 bases and J shed 6 bases, with 18 bases lying between them.

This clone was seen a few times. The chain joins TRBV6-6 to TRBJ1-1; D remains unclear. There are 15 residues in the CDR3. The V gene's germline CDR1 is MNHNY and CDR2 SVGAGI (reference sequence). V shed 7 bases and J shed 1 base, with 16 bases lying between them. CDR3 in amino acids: CASTNGGLGNTEAFF. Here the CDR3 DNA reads TGTGCCAGCACCAACGGTGGGTTAGGGAACACTGAAGCTTTCTTT.

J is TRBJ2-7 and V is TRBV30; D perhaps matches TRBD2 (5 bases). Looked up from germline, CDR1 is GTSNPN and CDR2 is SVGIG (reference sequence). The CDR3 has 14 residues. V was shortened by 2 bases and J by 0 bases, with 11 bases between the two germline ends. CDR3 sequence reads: CAWSNSGYSYEQYF. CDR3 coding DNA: TGTGCCTGGAGTAACAGCGGTTACTCCTACGAGCAGTACTTC.

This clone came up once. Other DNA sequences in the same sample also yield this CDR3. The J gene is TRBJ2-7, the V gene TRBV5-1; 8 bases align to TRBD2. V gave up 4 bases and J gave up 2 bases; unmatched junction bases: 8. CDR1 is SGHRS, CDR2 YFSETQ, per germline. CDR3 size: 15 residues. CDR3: CASSLGLAATYEQYF. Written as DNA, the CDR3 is TGCGCCAGCAGCCTCGGACTAGCTGCGACCTACGAGCAGTACTTC.

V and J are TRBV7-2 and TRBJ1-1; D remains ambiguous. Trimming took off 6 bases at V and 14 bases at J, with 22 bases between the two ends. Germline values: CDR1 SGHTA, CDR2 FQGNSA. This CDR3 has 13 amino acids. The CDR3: CASSLPVRAPRFF. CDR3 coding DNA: TGTGCCAGCAGTTTACCAGTCCGGGCCCCGCGCTTCTTT.

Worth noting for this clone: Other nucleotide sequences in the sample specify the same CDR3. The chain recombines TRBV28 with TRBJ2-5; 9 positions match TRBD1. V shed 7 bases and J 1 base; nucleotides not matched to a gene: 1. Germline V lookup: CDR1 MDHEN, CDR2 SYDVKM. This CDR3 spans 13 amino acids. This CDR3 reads CASTTGGQETQYF. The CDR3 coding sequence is TGTGCCAGCACGACAGGGGGCCAAGAGACCCAGTACTTC.